This TCR beta chain was captured by sequencing in a study of identical twins. Study-wide findings and caveats: The more abundant beta clonotypes in cord blood had fewer insertions, and memory repertoires did not show this. Excess low generation probability was seen in twin-shared out-of-frame alpha sequences.

In this sample, this clonotype turned up a few times. Antigen unknown. Unmatched junction bases numbered 5, after V lost 2 bases and J lost 0 bases. From germline, CDR1 is SGHAT and CDR2 FQNNGV. This CDR3 spans 19 amino acids. TCRdb redid the calling of the 5' RACE reads with MiXCR, one entry per CDR3 protein. Found here are approximately 1.8 million distinct CDR3 sequences, under 35% of them singletons; the top ten hold around 0.25%. The sequencing input was cord blood. This chain joins TRBV11-2 and TRBJ2-3; 16 bases are shared with TRBD2. This TCR came from a newborn girl in good health. CDR3 sequence: CASSLRGTSGGGSTDTQYF. The CDR3 nucleotides read TGTGCCAGCAGCTTAAGGGGGACTAGCGGGGGGGGCAGCACAGATACGCAGTATTTT.